Each of the 25 T cell receptor beta chains below was sequenced from the same sample in a study of B cell selection in AIRE deficiency. CD4+CD127+ cells were sorted as the conventional CD4 T cells. Assay used: immunoSEQ multiplex PCR; TCRdb lists only in-frame clones, some missing. The repertoire holds roughly 24,000 clones, about 96% seen once, with around 0.17% in the top ten. The sequencing input was CD4+CD127+ conventional T cells sorted from PBMCs. The receptor source for this set is a human donor in good health.

The V call is TRBV5-6, the J call TRBJ1-1; D unresolved. V gave up 4 bases and J gave up 0 bases, with 13 bases separating them. CDR3 length: 15 residues. Per germline, CDR1 SGHDT and CDR2 YYEEEE. CDR3 residues: CASSRRVTLNTEAFF. The CDR3 DNA follows: TGTGCCAGCAGCAGGAGGGTTACCCTGAACACTGAAGCTTTCTTT.

In this sample, this clone turned up once. The chain is built from TRBV6-5 and TRBJ2-5; 10 nucleotides align to TRBD1. Germline V gives CDR1 MNHEY, CDR2 SVGAGI. The CDR3 loop spans 13 amino acids. Trimming at V came to 6 bases and at J to 9 bases, leaving 7 bases not matched to a gene. The CDR3: CASSRDRGRAQYF. In nucleotides, the CDR3 is TGTGCCAGCAGCCGGGACAGGGGTAGGGCCCAGTACTTC.

The J gene is TRBJ1-1, the V gene TRBV18; 7 bases match TRBD1. The germline gives CDR1 KGHSH, CDR2 LQKENI. Losses at the gene ends were 3 bases for V and 1 base for J; bases not matched to a gene: 2. This CDR3 has 14 residues. CDR3 amino acids: CASSPRQGNTEAFF. The CDR3 nucleotides read TGTGCCAGCTCACCGCGACAGGGGAACACTGAAGCTTTCTTT.

This clone was picked up one time. This chain connects TRBV5-1 to TRBJ2-1; TRBD2 aligns across 8 bases. The trim removed 4 bases at V and 7 bases at J, leaving 10 bases unmatched. There are 15 residues in the CDR3. The germline V gene has CDR1 SGHRS and CDR2 YFSETQ. This CDR3 is CASSPGRGGWNEQFF. The CDR3 DNA reads TGCGCCAGCAGCCCGGGACGGGGGGGCTGGAATGAGCAGTTCTTC.

This clone is a singleton in its sample. The chain links TRBV13 to TRBJ1-4; 8 bases align to TRBD1. The CDR3 extends over 16 amino acids. The germline CDR1 and CDR2 sequences are PRHDT and FYEKMQ (reference sequence). J was trimmed by 7 bases and V by 4 bases; bases with no gene match: 11. The CDR3 bases are TGTGCCAGCAGCTGGGCAGGGGGCAAACTAGTTGAAAAACTGTTTTTT. Translation gives CASSWAGGKLVEKLFF. Supplemented by reference TRBV13 and TRBJ1-4, the full variable domain reads AAGVIQSPRHLIKEKRETATLKCYPIPRHDTVYWYQQGPGQDPQFLISFYEKMQSDKGSIPDRFSAQQFSDYHSELNMSSLELGDSALYFCASSWAGGKLVEKLFFGSGTQLSVL.

The rearrangement uses TRBV4-2 and TRBJ1-4; unclear D gene. V was cut by 4 bases and J by 0 bases, with 9 bases left in between. The CDR3 is 15 residues long. Germline V gene data show CDR1 as LGHNA and CDR2 as YNFKEQ. The CDR3 DNA sequence: TGTGCCAGCAGCCTCGGACGGGCAACTAATGAAAAACTGTTTTTT. Translated, it gives CASSLGRATNEKLFF.

The V call is TRBV10-3, the J call TRBJ1-5; TRBD1 aligns across 7 bases. V gave up 2 bases and J gave up 6 bases; unmatched junction bases: 4. The CDR3 runs 14 residues. CDR1 is ENHRY and CDR2 is SYGVKD in the germline V gene. The CDR3 reads CAISEDREVQPQHF. Here the CDR3 DNA reads TGTGCCATCAGTGAGGACAGGGAGGTTCAGCCCCAGCATTTT.

The chain carries TRBV12-5 and TRBJ2-1; maybe TRBD1 (6 bases). This CDR3 has 14 amino acids. V gave up 2 bases and J gave up 7 bases, with 12 bases separating them. Per germline, CDR1 LGHNT and CDR2 FRNRAP. CDR3: CASGLHSQGNEQFF. The CDR3 nucleotides are TGTGCTAGTGGTTTGCATTCCCAGGGGAATGAGCAGTTCTTC.

V and J are TRBV7-2 and TRBJ2-1; 12 nucleotides agree with TRBD2. V was pared by 2 bases and J by 5 bases, with 7 bases of the junction left unmatched. In germline, CDR1 is SGHTA, CDR2 FQGNSA. CDR3 length: 17 amino acids. CDR3 nucleotide sequence: TGTGCCAGCAGCTTATTTTGGACTAGCGGGGCAAACAATGAGCAGTTCTTC. This sequence encodes CASSLFWTSGANNEQFF.

This chain joins TRBV4-2 and TRBJ2-7, with 9 bases matching TRBD1. V trimming: 5 bases; J trimming: 4 bases; junction bases outside the gene matches: 9. Germline CDR1 reads LGHNA; CDR2 reads YNFKEQ. The CDR3 consists of 15 residues. CDR3 in DNA: TGTGCCAGCAGCGGAAACAGGGGGCGAGAGTACGAGCAGTACTTC. Translation gives CASSGNRGREYEQYF.

In this sample, this clone turned up once. The chain has TRBV6-5 and TRBJ2-5, with TRBD2 matching over 7 bases. This CDR3 is built from 15 residues. V gave up 6 bases and J gave up 1 base; unmatched junction bases: 8. CDR1 and CDR2 from the germline V gene are MNHEY and SVGAGI. The CDR3 reads CASRQGRVGQETQYF. The CDR3 region has the DNA TGTGCCAGCAGACAAGGGAGGGTGGGCCAAGAGACCCAGTACTTC.

The gene calls are TRBV5-4 and TRBJ2-7; D remains ambiguous. The CDR3 consists of 16 residues. The germline CDR1 and CDR2 sequences are SGHNT and YYREEE (reference sequence). Trimming removed 4 bases at V and 4 bases at J, with 21 bases between. The CDR3 sequence is CASSLRPHGQFYEQYF. Here the CDR3 DNA reads TGTGCCAGCAGCCTACGCCCCCATGGGCAGTTTTACGAGCAGTACTTC.

The chain employs TRBV11-2 and TRBJ1-1, with a weak D call TRBD1 (6 bases). V dropped 1 base and J dropped 6 bases, with 12 bases sitting between them. Germline CDR1 reads SGHAT; CDR2 reads FQNNGV. This CDR3 has 14 residues. The CDR3 DNA reads as TGTGCCAGCAGCTTAGGGCTCGGGGGCCCTGAAGCTTTCTTT. It is translated as CASSLGLGGPEAFF. Using reference TRBV11-2 and TRBJ1-1 for the parts outside the CDR3, the full variable domain is EAGVAQSPRYKIIEKRQSVAFWCNPISGHATLYWYQQILGQGPKLLIQFQNNGVVDDSQLPKDRFSAERLKGVDSTLKIQPAKLEDSAVYLCASSLGLGGPEAFFGQGTRLTVV.

The rearrangement uses TRBV25-1 and TRBJ2-3, with 8 bases identical to TRBD2. Trimming cost V 3 bases and J 0 bases; bases outside gene matches: 2. Looked up from germline, CDR1 is MGHDK and CDR2 is SYGVNS. This CDR3 comprises 15 residues. The CDR3 region has the DNA TGTGCCAGCAGTGACGAGCGGGGGAGCACAGATACGCAGTATTTT. This gives the protein CASSDERGSTDTQYF.

The chain carries TRBV6-5 and TRBJ2-3, with unresolved D. The germline V and J ends were trimmed by 7 bases and 0 bases, with 5 bases remaining between them. Germline V gene sequence: CDR1 MNHEY, CDR2 SVGAGI. CDR3 length: 12 residues. CDR3 in DNA: TGTGCCAGCAAGAGTAGCACAGATACGCAGTATTTT. Its translation: CASKSSTDTQYF.

This sequence joins TRBV7-2 and TRBJ2-5; D is undetermined. Trimming cost V 6 bases and J 4 bases, with 6 bases left between them. The CDR3 totals 11 residues. Germline CDR1 is SGHTA and CDR2 is FQGNSA. DNA for the CDR3: TGTGCCAGCAGGACCTCAGAGACCCAGTACTTC. Translating gives CASRTSETQYF.

The chain couples TRBV28 to TRBJ1-2; D call uncertain. Germline loops: CDR1 MDHEN, CDR2 SYDVKM. Trimming stripped 4 bases from V and 0 bases from J, with 18 bases between. This CDR3 is 17 amino acids long. The CDR3 bases are TGTGCCAGCAGTTCAACCGAGACCCACCTCTCTAACTATGGCTACACCTTC. Its protein is CASSSTETHLSNYGYTF.

The CDR3 region has the DNA TGTGCCAGCAGCCACGGGACGAAAGGAAACACCATATATTTT. It is translated as CASSHGTKGNTIYF. J is TRBJ1-3 and V is TRBV11-2, with D possibly matching TRBD1 (5 bases). CDR1 SGHAT and CDR2 FQNNGV come from the germline V gene. Trimming left V 5 bases short and J 4 bases short, with 12 bases between. This CDR3 has 14 amino acids.

The chain uses TRBV18 and TRBJ2-3; 8 bases agree with TRBD2. CDR3 length: 16 residues. Unmatched junction bases numbered 9, after V lost 2 bases and J lost 5 bases. The germline CDR1 and CDR2 sequences are KGHSH and LQKENI. Here the CDR3 DNA reads TGTGCCAGCTCACCAAGGTCCGGGGGGGCAGGAGATACGCAGTATTTT. This sequence encodes CASSPRSGGAGDTQYF.

V gene TRBV13 combines with J gene TRBJ1-6; tentatively, D is TRBD1 (5 bases). V dropped 4 bases and J dropped 9 bases, with 10 bases sitting between them. From germline, CDR1 is PRHDT and CDR2 FYEKMQ (reference sequence). The CDR3 covers 13 residues. The CDR3 DNA sequence: TGTGCCAGCAGCTCCCAGGGAATTTCACCCCTCCACTTT. Its translation: CASSSQGISPLHF. The entire variable domain, with the rest obtained from reference TRBV13 and TRBJ1-6, is as follows: AAGVIQSPRHLIKEKRETATLKCYPIPRHDTVYWYQQGPGQDPQFLISFYEKMQSDKGSIPDRFSAQQFSDYHSELNMSSLELGDSALYFCASSSQGISPLHFGNGTRLTVT.

The chain employs TRBV5-6 and TRBJ2-7; D is possibly TRBD1 (6 bases). From germline, CDR1 is SGHDT and CDR2 YYEEEE. Trimming shortened V by 5 bases and J by 3 bases, and 18 bases separated the two germline ends. This CDR3 is 15 amino acids long. In DNA form, the CDR3 reads TGTGCCAGCAGTATACTGGACAGACCATTCTACGAGCAGTACTTC. It yields the protein CASSILDRPFYEQYF.

The CDR3 bases are TGTGCCAGCAGTTTAAGTGGGTACAGGGGTCCTTCACCCCTCCACTTT. The encoded protein is CASSLSGYRGPSPLHF. The J gene is TRBJ1-6, the V gene TRBV27; the match to TRBD1 covers 7 bases. The germline V gene has CDR1 MNHEY and CDR2 SMNVEV (reference sequence). V lost 2 bases, J lost 9 bases, and 10 bases stayed unmatched. The CDR3 covers 16 residues.

The rearrangement links TRBV7-2 to TRBJ2-7; 10 positions match TRBD2. This CDR3 has 14 residues. Trimming took 3 bases from V and 6 from J; bases not matched to a gene: 5. From germline, CDR1 is SGHTA and CDR2 FQGNSA. DNA for the CDR3: TGTGCCAGCAGCTTGAGGACTAGCGGATCCGAGCAGTACTTC. Protein sequence: CASSLRTSGSEQYF.

The J gene is TRBJ1-1, the V gene TRBV5-1, with D possibly being TRBD1 (5 bases). Germline CDR1 is SGHRS and CDR2 is YFSETQ. This CDR3 spans 15 amino acids. Trimming removed 2 bases at V and 3 bases at J, with 14 bases between. The CDR3 nucleotides read TGCGCCAGCAGCTTTCAGTCCCGGGGGGACACTGAAGCTTTCTTT. Translating it yields CASSFQSRGDTEAFF.

The chain carries TRBV6-5 and TRBJ2-3; 10 bases agree with TRBD2. The J segment lost 6 bases and the V segment lost 0 bases, leaving 6 bases of the junction unmatched. CDR1 and CDR2 (germline): MNHEY, SVGAGI. The CDR3 runs 16 residues. CDR3 residues: CASSYSSGGARDTQYF. The CDR3 nucleotides read TGTGCCAGCAGTTACTCGAGCGGGGGGGCCAGGGATACGCAGTATTTT.